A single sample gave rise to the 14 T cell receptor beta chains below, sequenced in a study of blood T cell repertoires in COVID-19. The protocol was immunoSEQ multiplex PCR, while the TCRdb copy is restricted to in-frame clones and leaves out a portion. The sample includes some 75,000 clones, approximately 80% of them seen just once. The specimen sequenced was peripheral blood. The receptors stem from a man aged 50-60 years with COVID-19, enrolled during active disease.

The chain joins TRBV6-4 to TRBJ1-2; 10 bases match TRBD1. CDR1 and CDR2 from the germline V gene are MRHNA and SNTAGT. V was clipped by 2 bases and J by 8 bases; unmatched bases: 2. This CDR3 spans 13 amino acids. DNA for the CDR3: TGTGCCAGCAGTGACGACAGGGGGCTAGGCTACACCTTC. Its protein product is CASSDDRGLGYTF.

CDR3 region: CASSMSGGPGANVLTF. In DNA form, the CDR3 reads TGTGCCAGTAGTATGTCGGGAGGGCCTGGGGCCAACGTCCTGACTTTC. V usage is TRBV19 and J usage is TRBJ2-6; 8 bases are shared with TRBD2. In germline, CDR1 is LNHDA, CDR2 SQIVND (reference sequence). Unmatched junction bases numbered 3, after V lost 3 bases and J lost 2 bases. The CDR3 covers 16 residues.

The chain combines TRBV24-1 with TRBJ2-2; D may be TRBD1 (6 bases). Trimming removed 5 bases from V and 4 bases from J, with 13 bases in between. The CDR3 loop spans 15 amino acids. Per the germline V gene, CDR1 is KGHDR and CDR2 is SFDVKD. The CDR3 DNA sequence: TGTGCCACCAGTGCCGGATGGGGGCGCACCGGGGAGCTGTTTTTT. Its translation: CATSAGWGRTGELFF.

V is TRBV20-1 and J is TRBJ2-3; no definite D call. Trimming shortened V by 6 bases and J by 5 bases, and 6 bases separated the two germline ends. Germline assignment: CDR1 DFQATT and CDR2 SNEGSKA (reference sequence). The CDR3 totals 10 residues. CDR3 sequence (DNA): TGCAGTGCCCCCGGAGATACGCAGTATTTT. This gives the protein CSAPGDTQYF.

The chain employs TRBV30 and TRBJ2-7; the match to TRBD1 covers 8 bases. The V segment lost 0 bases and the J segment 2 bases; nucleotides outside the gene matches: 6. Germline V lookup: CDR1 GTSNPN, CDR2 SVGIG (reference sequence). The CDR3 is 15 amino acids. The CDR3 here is CAWSVPGGRAYEQYF. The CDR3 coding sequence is TGTGCCTGGAGTGTACCAGGGGGCAGGGCCTACGAGCAGTACTTC.

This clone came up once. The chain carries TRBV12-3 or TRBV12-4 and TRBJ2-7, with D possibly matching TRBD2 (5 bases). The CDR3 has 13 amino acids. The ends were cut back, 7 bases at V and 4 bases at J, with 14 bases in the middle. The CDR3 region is CASKREGSYEQYF. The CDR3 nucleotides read TGTGCCAGCAAACGAGAGGGAAGTTACGAGCAGTACTTC.

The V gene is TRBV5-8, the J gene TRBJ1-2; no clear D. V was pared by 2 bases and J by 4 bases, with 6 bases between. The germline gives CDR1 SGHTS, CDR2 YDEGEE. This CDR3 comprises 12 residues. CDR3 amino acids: CASSFRSYGYTF. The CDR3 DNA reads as TGTGCCAGCAGCTTTCGGAGCTATGGCTACACCTTC.

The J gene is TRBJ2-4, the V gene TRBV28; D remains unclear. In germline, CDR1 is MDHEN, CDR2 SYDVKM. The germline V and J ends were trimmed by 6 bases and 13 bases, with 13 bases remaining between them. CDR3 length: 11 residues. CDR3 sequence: CASRARFSQYF. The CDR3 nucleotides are TGTGCCAGCAGAGCTAGGTTCTCCCAGTACTTC.

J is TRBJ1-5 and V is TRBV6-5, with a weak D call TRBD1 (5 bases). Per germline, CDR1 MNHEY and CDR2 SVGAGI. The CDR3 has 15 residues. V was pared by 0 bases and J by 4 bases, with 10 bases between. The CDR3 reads CASSYSWGRNQPQHF. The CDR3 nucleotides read TGTGCCAGCAGTTACTCGTGGGGGAGGAATCAGCCCCAGCATTTT.

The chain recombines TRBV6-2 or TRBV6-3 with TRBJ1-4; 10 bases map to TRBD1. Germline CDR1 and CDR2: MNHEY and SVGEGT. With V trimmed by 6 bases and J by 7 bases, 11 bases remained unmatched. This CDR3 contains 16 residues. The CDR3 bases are TGTGCCAGCAGCCCGTCCGTGACAGGGGGCGGTGAAAAACTGTTTTTT. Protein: CASSPSVTGGGEKLFF.

In DNA, the CDR3 is TGTGCCAGCAGTTACTCGAGGGCGACCTCCTACGAGCAGTACTTC. This gives the protein CASSYSRATSYEQYF. The chain carries TRBV6-5 and TRBJ2-7; tentative D call: TRBD2 (5 bases). V was shortened by 0 bases and J by 0 bases, with 9 bases between the two germline ends. The CDR3 contains 15 residues. Germline CDR1 and CDR2: MNHEY and SVGAGI.

The CDR3 DNA follows: TGTGCCTGGAGTTTAAGGGGTGAGACCCAGTACTTC. Its protein is CAWSLRGETQYF. V and J are TRBV30 and TRBJ2-5; D possibly corresponds to TRBD1 (5 bases). Trimming removed 2 bases from V and 5 bases from J, with 9 bases in between. This CDR3 is built from 12 residues. Germline loops: CDR1 GTSNPN, CDR2 SVGIG (reference sequence).

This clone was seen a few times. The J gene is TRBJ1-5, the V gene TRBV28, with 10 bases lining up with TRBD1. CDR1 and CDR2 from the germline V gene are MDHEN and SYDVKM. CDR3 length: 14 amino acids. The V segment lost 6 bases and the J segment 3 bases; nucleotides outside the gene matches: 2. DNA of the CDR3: TGTGCCAGCAGGGGACAGGGGATCAATCAGCCCCAGCATTTT. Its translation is CASRGQGINQPQHF.

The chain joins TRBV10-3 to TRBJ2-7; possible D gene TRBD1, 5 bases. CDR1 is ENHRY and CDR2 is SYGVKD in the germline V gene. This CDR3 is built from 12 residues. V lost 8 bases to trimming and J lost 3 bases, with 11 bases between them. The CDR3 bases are TGTGCCATCGCCAGGGTTTACTACGAGCAGTACTTC. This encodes CAIARVYYEQYF.